A single sample is the source of the 13 T cell receptor beta chains below, sequenced in a study of regulatory T cells in long-lasting Graves disease. This sample's time point: persistent/refractory GD, antithyroid drugs over 5 years with positive TRAb. PBMC-derived RNA was used for the TCR library. Relying on iRepertoire HTBI primers and Arm-PCR of CDR3 regions, the team built TCR beta libraries. TCRdb called the multiplex PCR reads again in MiXCR, with one record for every CDR3 protein. The sample lists about 310,000 distinct CDR3 sequences; 22% were seen once. This material consisted of peripheral blood mononuclear cells (PBMCs), taken when the disease was refractory, from a patient treated with antithyroid drugs. The receptors derive from a female donor with Graves disease.

This clonotype was detected ten times or more. The chain carries TRBV28 and TRBJ2-5; no clear D. V was clipped by 4 bases and J by 2 bases, with 14 bases between them. Per the germline V gene, CDR1 is MDHEN and CDR2 is SYDVKM. CDR3 length: 15 amino acids. Here the CDR3 reads CASSYRVGIQETQYF. Here the CDR3 DNA reads TGTGCCAGCAGTTATCGAGTGGGTATACAAGAGACCCAGTACTTC.

This clonotype was recorded a few times. The V gene is TRBV20-1, the J gene TRBJ2-1; D possibly corresponds to TRBD2 (6 bases). Per the germline V gene, CDR1 is DFQATT and CDR2 is SNEGSKA (reference sequence). V lost 0 bases to trimming and J lost 9 bases, with 18 bases between them. There are 15 residues in the CDR3. Here the CDR3 reads CSARDGDSRLFEQFF. The CDR3 nucleotides are TGCAGTGCTAGAGATGGGGACTCTCGCCTTTTTGAGCAGTTCTTC.

This chain uses TRBV5-6 with TRBJ2-4; tentative D call: TRBD1 (6 bases). The CDR3 length is 18 residues. CDR1 and CDR2 from the germline V gene are SGHDT and YYEEEE. Trimming left V 1 base short and J 0 bases short, with 17 bases between. This CDR3 is CASSLSGRGTLAKNIQYF. The CDR3 DNA sequence: TGTGCCAGCAGCTTGTCGGGCAGGGGCACTCTAGCCAAAAACATTCAGTACTTC.

The rearrangement joins TRBV5-1 to TRBJ1-1; D is unresolved. CDR1 and CDR2 (germline): SGHRS, YFSETQ. Trimming shortened V by 0 bases and J by 4 bases, and 10 bases separated the two germline ends. This CDR3 has 14 amino acids. The CDR3 DNA reads TGCGCCAGCAGCTTGGAGCTGGGAACCACTGAAGCTTTCTTT. Translation: CASSLELGTTEAFF.

The CDR3 bases are TGTGCCAGCAATCCGACAGGGCGGGCTGACAGATACAATGAGCAGTTCTTC. Translating gives CASNPTGRADRYNEQFF. The rearrangement joins TRBV7-9 to TRBJ2-1; 7 bases fit TRBD1. The CDR3 extends over 17 amino acids. The germline V gene has CDR1 SEHNR and CDR2 FQNEAQ (reference sequence). V lost 7 bases and J lost 4; bases outside the gene matches: 16.

The V gene is TRBV20-1, the J gene TRBJ1-5; 9 nucleotides line up with TRBD1. From germline, CDR1 is DFQATT and CDR2 SNEGSKA (reference sequence). The CDR3 is 17 amino acids. The junction had 13 bases not matched to a gene; V was cut back by 3 bases and J by 4 bases. CDR3 protein: CSASPFLRTGANQPQHF. CDR3 DNA: TGCAGTGCTAGCCCGTTCCTGAGGACAGGGGCGAATCAGCCCCAGCATTTT.

The rearrangement uses TRBV18 and TRBJ2-2; possibly TRBD1 for D (6 bases). V dropped 3 bases and J dropped 3 bases, with 14 bases sitting between them. The CDR3 contains 16 residues. Germline V gives CDR1 KGHSH, CDR2 LQKENI. The CDR3 sequence: CASSPRQESYTGELFF. Written as DNA, the CDR3 is TGTGCCAGCTCACCGAGACAGGAGTCATACACCGGGGAGCTGTTTTTT.

This clonotype was detected ten times or more. This chain links TRBV9 with TRBJ2-7, with 11 positions matching TRBD2. There are 14 residues in the CDR3. With 5 bases clipped from V and 3 bases from J, the junction kept 4 bases outside the gene matches. Germline V gives CDR1 SGDLS, CDR2 YYNGEE. CDR3 amino acids: CASSPGTSGYEQYF. In DNA form, the CDR3 reads TGTGCCAGCAGTCCAGGGACTAGCGGCTACGAGCAGTACTTC.

This clonotype was seen at least ten times. The chain has TRBV28 and TRBJ1-2; a possible D gene is TRBD1 (5 bases). Trimming removed 1 base at V and 4 bases at J, with 10 bases between. Germline V lookup: CDR1 MDHEN, CDR2 SYDVKM. The CDR3 is made up of 14 amino acids. The CDR3 reads CASSLSGSRYGYTF. Written as DNA, the CDR3 is TGTGCCAGCAGTTTATCAGGGTCTCGCTATGGCTACACCTTC.

On this clonotype: This may stem from a read error, because a much larger clone lies one nucleotide away. V is TRBV6-1 and J is TRBJ2-2, with 9 nucleotides matching TRBD2. This CDR3 has 15 residues. CDR1 is MNHNS, CDR2 SASEGT, per germline. Trimming at V came to 4 bases and at J to 5 bases, leaving 5 bases not matched to a gene. The CDR3 DNA is TGTGCCAGCAGTGGTTTGCGGGGGGGAACCGGGGAGCTGTTTTTT. Translated, it gives CASSGLRGGTGELFF.

V and J are TRBV20-1 and TRBJ2-7; 8 bases agree with TRBD2. The germline V gene has CDR1 DFQATT and CDR2 SNEGSKA (reference sequence). The V gene end was trimmed by 7 bases and the J gene end by 5 bases; junction bases not matched to a gene: 10. CDR3 size: 13 residues. In DNA form, the CDR3 reads TGCAGTGGTCTGGGGACTAGGGAAGACGAGCAGTACTTC. Protein product: CSGLGTREDEQYF.

V is TRBV18 and J is TRBJ1-4; D unclear. V dropped 8 bases and J dropped 4 bases, with 11 bases sitting between them. The germline V gene has CDR1 KGHSH and CDR2 LQKENI. The CDR3 consists of 13 residues. In DNA form, the CDR3 reads TGTGCCAGCCCGGTCGGATTTAATGAAAAACTGTTTTTT. It codes for CASPVGFNEKLFF.

This clonotype has a count of ten or more. The chain carries TRBV11-2 and TRBJ1-1, with D possibly matching TRBD1 (5 bases). V lost 5 bases, J lost 8 bases, and 15 bases lay in between. CDR1 is SGHAT, CDR2 FQNNGV, per germline. This CDR3 has 13 residues. The CDR3 protein is CASSPGGFGEAFF. The CDR3 coding sequence is TGTGCCAGCAGCCCCGGGGGGTTCGGCGAAGCTTTCTTT.